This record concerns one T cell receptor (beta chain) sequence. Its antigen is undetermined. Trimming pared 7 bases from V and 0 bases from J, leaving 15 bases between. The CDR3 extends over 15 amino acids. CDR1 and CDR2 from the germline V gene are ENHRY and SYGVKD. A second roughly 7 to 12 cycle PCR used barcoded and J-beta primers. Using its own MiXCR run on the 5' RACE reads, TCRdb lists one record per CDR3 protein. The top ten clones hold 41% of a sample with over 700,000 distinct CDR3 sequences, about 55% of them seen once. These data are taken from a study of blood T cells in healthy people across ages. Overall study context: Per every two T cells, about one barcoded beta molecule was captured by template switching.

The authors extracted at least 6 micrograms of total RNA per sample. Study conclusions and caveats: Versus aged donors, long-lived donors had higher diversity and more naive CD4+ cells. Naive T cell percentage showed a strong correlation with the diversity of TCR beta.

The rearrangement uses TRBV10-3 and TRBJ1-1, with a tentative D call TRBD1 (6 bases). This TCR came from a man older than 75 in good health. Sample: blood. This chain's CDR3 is CAIKRQETMNTEAFF. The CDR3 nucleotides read TGTGCCATCAAGCGACAGGAAACAATGAACACTGAAGCTTTCTTT.